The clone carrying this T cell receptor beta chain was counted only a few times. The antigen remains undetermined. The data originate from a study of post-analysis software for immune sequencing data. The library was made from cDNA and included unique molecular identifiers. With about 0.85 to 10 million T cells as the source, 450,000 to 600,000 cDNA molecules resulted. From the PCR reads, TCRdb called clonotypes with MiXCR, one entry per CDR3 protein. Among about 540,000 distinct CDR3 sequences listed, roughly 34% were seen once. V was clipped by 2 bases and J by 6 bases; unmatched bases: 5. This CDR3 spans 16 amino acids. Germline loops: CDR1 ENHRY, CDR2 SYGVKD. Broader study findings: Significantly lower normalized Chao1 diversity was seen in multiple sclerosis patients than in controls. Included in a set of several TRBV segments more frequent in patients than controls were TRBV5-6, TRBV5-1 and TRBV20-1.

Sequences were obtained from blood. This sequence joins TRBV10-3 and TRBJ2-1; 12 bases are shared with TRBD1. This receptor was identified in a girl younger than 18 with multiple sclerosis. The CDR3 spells CAISEPSGQGANEQFF. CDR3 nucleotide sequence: TGTGCCATCAGTGAGCCATCGGGACAGGGGGCCAATGAGCAGTTCTTC.